The 2 T cell receptor beta chains below were found in one sample sequenced in a study of regulatory T cells in long-lasting Graves disease. Both iRepertoire HTBI primers and Arm-PCR of CDR3 regions were used to build the TCR beta libraries. TCRdb re-called the multiplex PCR reads through MiXCR, storing one row per CDR3 protein. The data show 500,000 to 700,000 distinct CDR3 sequences, with roughly 30% seen just once and 40% to 55% held by the top ten. Sample time point: persistent/refractory GD, antithyroid drugs over 5 years with positive TRAb. Extracted PBMC RNA gave rise to the TCR library. The sequencing here drew on peripheral blood mononuclear cells (PBMCs), taken when the disease was refractory, from a patient treated with antithyroid drugs. These receptors were obtained from a female donor with Graves disease.

V usage is TRBV20-1 and J usage is TRBJ1-4; D is unclear. Trimming removed 3 bases from V and 4 bases from J, with 9 bases in between. The V gene's germline CDR1 is DFQATT and CDR2 SNEGSKA (reference sequence). The CDR3 covers 13 residues. The CDR3 loop is CSASEGFNEKLFF. For the CDR3, the DNA is TGCAGTGCTAGCGAAGGGTTTAATGAAAAACTGTTTTTT.

The chain combines TRBV6-1 with TRBJ1-1; D is unclear. V lost 6 bases and J lost 5, with 10 bases in between. CDR1 is MNHNS and CDR2 is SASEGT in the germline V gene. This CDR3 spans 12 amino acids. DNA of the CDR3: TGTGCCAGCAGGGTAATGGGGACTGAAGCTTTCTTT. This gives the protein CASRVMGTEAFF.